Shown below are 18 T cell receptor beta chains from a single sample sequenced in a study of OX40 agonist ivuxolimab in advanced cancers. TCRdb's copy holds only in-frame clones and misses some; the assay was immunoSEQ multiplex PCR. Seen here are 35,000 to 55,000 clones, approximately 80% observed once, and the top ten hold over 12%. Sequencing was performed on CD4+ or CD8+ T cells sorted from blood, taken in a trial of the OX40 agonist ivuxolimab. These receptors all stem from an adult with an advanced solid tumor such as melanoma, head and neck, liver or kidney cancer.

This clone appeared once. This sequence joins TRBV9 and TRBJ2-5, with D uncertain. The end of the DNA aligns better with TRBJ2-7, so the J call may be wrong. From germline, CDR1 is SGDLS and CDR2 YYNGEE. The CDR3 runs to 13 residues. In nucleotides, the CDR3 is TGTGCCAGCAGCGGTCGTGGCAATCACGAGCAGTACTTC. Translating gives CASSGRGNHEQYF.

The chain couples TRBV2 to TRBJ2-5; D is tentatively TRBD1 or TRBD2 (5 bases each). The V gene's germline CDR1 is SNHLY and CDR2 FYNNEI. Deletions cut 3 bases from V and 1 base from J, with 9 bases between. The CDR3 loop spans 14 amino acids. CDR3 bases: TGTGCCAGCAGTGAGGGACGACTCCAAGAGACCCAGTACTTC. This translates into CASSEGRLQETQYF. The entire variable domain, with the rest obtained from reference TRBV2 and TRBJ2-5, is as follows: EPEVTQTPSHQVTQMGQEVILRCVPISNHLYFYWYRQILGQKVEFLVSFYNNEISEKSEIFDDQFSVERPDGSNFTLKIRSTKLEDSAMYFCASSEGRLQETQYFGPGTRLLVL.

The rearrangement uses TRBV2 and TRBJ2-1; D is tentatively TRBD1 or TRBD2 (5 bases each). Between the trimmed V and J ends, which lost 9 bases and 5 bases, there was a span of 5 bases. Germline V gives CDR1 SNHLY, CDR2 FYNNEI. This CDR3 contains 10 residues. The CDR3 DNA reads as TGTGCCAGGGGGGACAATGAGCAGTTCTTC. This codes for CARGDNEQFF.

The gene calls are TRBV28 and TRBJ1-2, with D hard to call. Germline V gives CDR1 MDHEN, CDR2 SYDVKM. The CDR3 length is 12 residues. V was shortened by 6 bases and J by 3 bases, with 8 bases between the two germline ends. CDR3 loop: CASRPGDYGYTF. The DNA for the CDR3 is TGTGCCAGCAGACCTGGGGACTATGGCTACACCTTC.

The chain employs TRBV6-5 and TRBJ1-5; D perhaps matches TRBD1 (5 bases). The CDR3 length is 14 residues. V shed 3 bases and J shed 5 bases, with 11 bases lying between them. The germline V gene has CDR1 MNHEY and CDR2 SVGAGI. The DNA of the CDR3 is TGTGCCAGCAGTTATTGGGGACCCCATCAGCCCCAGCATTTT. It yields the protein CASSYWGPHQPQHF.

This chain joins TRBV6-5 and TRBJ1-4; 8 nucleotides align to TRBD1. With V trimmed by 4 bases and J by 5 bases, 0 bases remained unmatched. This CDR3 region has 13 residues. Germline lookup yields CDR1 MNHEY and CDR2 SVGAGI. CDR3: CASSWTGNEKLFF. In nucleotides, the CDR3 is TGTGCCAGCAGTTGGACAGGGAATGAAAAACTGTTTTTT.

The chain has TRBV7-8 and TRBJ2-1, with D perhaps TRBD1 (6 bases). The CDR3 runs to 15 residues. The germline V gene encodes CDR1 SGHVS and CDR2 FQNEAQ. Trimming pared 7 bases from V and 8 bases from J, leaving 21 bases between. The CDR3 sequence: CASTESGWGQDEQFF. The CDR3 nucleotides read TGTGCCAGCACCGAATCGGGTTGGGGGCAGGATGAGCAGTTCTTC.

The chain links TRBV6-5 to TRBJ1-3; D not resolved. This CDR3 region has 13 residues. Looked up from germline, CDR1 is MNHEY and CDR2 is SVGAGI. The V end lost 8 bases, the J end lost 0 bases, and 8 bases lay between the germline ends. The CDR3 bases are TGTGCCAGCTTGAGGGTCTCTGGAAACACCATATATTTT. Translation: CASLRVSGNTIYF.

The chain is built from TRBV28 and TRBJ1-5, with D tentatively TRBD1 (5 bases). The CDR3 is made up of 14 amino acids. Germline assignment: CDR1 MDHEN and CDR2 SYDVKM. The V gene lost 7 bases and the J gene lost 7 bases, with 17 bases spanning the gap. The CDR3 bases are TGTGCCAGCAAACCCCGGGGCTCGGGGCAGCCCCAGCATTTT. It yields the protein CASKPRGSGQPQHF.

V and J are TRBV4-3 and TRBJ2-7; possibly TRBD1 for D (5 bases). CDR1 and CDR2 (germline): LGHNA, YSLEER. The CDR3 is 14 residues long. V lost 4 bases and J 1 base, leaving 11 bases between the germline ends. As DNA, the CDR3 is TGCGCCAGCAGCCCGGCAGGGTCTTCCTACGAGCAGTACTTC. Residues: CASSPAGSSYEQYF.

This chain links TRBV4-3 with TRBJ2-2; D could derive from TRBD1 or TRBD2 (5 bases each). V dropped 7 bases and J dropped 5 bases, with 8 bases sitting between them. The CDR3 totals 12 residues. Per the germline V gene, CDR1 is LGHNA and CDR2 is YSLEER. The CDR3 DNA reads TGCGCCAGCAACTGGGGGACCGGGGAGCTGTTTTTT. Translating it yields CASNWGTGELFF.

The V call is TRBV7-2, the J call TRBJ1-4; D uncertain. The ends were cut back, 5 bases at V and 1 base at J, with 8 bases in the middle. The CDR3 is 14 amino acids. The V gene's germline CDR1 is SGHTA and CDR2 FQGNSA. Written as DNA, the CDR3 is TGTGCCAGCAGCGTTACAAGAACTAATGAAAAACTGTTTTTT. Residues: CASSVTRTNEKLFF.

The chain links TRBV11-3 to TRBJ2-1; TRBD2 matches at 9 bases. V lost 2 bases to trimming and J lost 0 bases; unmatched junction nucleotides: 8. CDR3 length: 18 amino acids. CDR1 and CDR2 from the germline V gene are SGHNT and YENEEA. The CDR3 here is CASSLYSGGPSSYNEQFF. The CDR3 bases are TGTGCCAGCAGCTTATATAGCGGGGGTCCTAGCTCCTACAATGAGCAGTTCTTC.

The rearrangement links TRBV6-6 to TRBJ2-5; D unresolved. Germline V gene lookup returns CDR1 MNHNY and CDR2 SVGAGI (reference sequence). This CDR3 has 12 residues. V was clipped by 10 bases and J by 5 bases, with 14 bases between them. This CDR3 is CATWTEGETQYF. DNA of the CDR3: TGTGCCACCTGGACGGAAGGGGAGACCCAGTACTTC.

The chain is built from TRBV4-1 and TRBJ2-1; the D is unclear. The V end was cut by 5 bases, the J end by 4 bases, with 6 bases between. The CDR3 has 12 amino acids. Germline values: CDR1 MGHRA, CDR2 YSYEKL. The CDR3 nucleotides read TGCGCCAGCAGCGTGTCTTACAATGAGCAGTTCTTC. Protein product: CASSVSYNEQFF.

The CDR3 region is CASSPNTGRDYEQYF. For the CDR3, the DNA is TGTGCCAGCAGCCCCAATACGGGGAGGGACTACGAGCAGTACTTC. The gene calls are TRBV7-6 and TRBJ2-7, with 7 bases lining up with TRBD2. This CDR3 region has 15 residues. Germline V CDR1 and CDR2: SGHVS, FNYEAQ. V dropped 5 bases and J dropped 3; count of bases not matched to a gene: 10.

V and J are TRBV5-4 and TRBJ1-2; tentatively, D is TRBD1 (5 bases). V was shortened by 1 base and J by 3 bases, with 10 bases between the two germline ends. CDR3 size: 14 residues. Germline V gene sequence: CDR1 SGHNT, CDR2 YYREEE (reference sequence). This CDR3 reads CASSLPRDDYGYTF. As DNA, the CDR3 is TGTGCCAGCAGCTTGCCAAGGGACGACTATGGCTACACCTTC.

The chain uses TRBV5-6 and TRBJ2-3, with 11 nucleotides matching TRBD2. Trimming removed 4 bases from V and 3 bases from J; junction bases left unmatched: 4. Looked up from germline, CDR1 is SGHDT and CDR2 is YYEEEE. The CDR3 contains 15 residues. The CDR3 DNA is TGTGCCAGCAGCACCAGACTAGCGGGGACAGATACGCAGTATTTT. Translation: CASSTRLAGTDTQYF.